The clone carrying this T cell receptor beta chain was counted once. Only in-frame clones appear in the TCRdb table, and some are missing; sequencing was by immunoSEQ multiplex PCR. The profile shows approximately 77,000 clones, 80% to 90% of them singletons. This sample stems from a study of blood T cell repertoires in COVID-19. Background on the study: Both acute and convalescent COVID-19 samples were obtained from the United States, Italy and Spain.

The CDR3 sequence is 17 residues long. Trimming took 5 bases from V and 6 from J, leaving 20 bases between them. CDR1 SGHTA and CDR2 FQGNSA come from the germline V gene. Sequencing was done on a sample of peripheral blood. This sequence originates from a woman aged 55-69 years with acute or convalescent COVID-19. The chain carries TRBV7-2 and TRBJ1-6; D unresolved. The CDR3 DNA is TGTGCCAGCAGCCGGGATCCGCCGAGGGCCTTTAATTCACCCCTCCACTTT. Protein product: CASSRDPPRAFNSPLHF. The whole variable domain, filled in from reference TRBV7-2 and TRBJ1-6, reads GAGVSQSPSNKVTEKGKDVELRCDPISGHTALYWYRQSLGQGLEFLIYFQGNSAPDKSGLPSDRFSAERTGGSVSTLTIQRTQQEDSAVYLCASSRDPPRAFNSPLHFGNGTRLTVT.